A single sample is the source of the 16 T cell receptor beta chains below, sequenced in a study of blood T cell repertoires in COVID-19. The repertoire was sequenced with immunoSEQ multiplex PCR; TCRdb's copy has only in-frame clones and lacks some. The sample shows approximately 88,000 clones, about 83% of them seen only once. The sequenced sample consisted of peripheral blood. All receptors come from an older woman with acute or convalescent COVID-19.

This chain joins TRBV3-1 (or the pseudogene TRBV3-2) and TRBJ1-6; 7 bases fit TRBD1. CDR3 size: 16 residues. Germline V gives CDR1 LGHDT, CDR2 YNNKEL (reference sequence). With 0 bases clipped from V and 8 bases from J, the junction kept 7 bases outside the gene matches. CDR3 region: CASSQDLGGGHSPLHF. The CDR3 nucleotides read TGTGCCAGCAGCCAAGACCTAGGGGGCGGCCATTCACCCCTCCACTTT.

There are a few counts of this clone. This sequence joins TRBV3-1 (or the pseudogene TRBV3-2) and TRBJ2-1; the match to TRBD2 covers 9 bases. The germline gives CDR1 LGHDT, CDR2 YNNKEL (reference sequence). V shed 5 bases and J 5 bases; nucleotides not matched to a gene: 7. The length of the CDR3 is 15 residues. The CDR3 loop is CASSAASGANNEQFF. The CDR3 bases are TGTGCCAGCAGCGCCGCTAGCGGGGCCAACAATGAGCAGTTCTTC.

This chain links TRBV7-9 with TRBJ2-1; no clear D. The length of the CDR3 is 16 residues. Germline V CDR1 and CDR2: SEHNR, FQNEAQ (reference sequence). V lost 1 base and J 0 bases, leaving 10 bases between the germline ends. The CDR3 is CASSLGSESSYNEQFF. CDR3 DNA: TGTGCCAGCAGCTTAGGTTCGGAGAGCTCCTACAATGAGCAGTTCTTC.

The chain is built from TRBV5-6 and TRBJ1-2; D remains unclear. CDR1 and CDR2 (germline): SGHDT, YYEEEE. V gave up 0 bases and J gave up 2 bases, with 5 bases separating them. This CDR3 has 13 amino acids. This CDR3 is CASSLERNYGYTF. CDR3 DNA sequence: TGTGCCAGCAGCTTGGAGAGAAACTATGGCTACACCTTC.

This clone was recorded a few times. V and J are TRBV5-1 and TRBJ1-4; D is undetermined. With 0 bases removed from V and 1 base from J, the gap between germline ends came to 10 bases. The germline V gene encodes CDR1 SGHRS and CDR2 YFSETQ. This CDR3 is 16 amino acids long. As DNA, the CDR3 is TGCGCCAGCAGCTTGGCCGGGAGCGTAACTAATGAAAAACTGTTTTTT. This encodes CASSLAGSVTNEKLFF.

The chain employs TRBV20-1 and TRBJ1-1, with 8 bases lining up with TRBD1. The CDR3 spans 15 residues. With 3 bases clipped from V and 4 bases from J, the junction kept 10 bases outside the gene matches. The germline V gene encodes CDR1 DFQATT and CDR2 SNEGSKA (reference sequence). The CDR3 sequence: CSASRMDRVFTEAFF. The CDR3 nucleotides read TGCAGTGCTAGTAGGATGGACAGGGTATTCACTGAAGCTTTCTTT.

This chain joins TRBV19 and TRBJ2-3; 11 bases map to TRBD2. J lost 5 bases, V lost 1 base, and 5 bases had no gene match. Germline V lookup: CDR1 LNHDA, CDR2 SQIVND (reference sequence). This CDR3 contains 16 residues. CDR3: CASSIGLAGGGDTQYF. The CDR3 coding sequence is TGTGCCAGTAGTATAGGGCTAGCGGGAGGAGGAGATACGCAGTATTTT.

The chain recombines TRBV7-2 with TRBJ2-1; D might be TRBD1 (5 bases). The V end lost 2 bases, the J end lost 9 bases, and 11 bases lay between the germline ends. Germline V gene data show CDR1 as SGHTA and CDR2 as FQGNSA. The CDR3 length is 13 residues. The CDR3 spells CASSLSREREQFF. CDR3 DNA: TGTGCCAGCAGCTTAAGCAGGGAACGTGAGCAGTTCTTC.

This clone has a handful of counts. J is TRBJ1-5 and V is TRBV19; 8 bases match TRBD1. The V gene's germline CDR1 is LNHDA and CDR2 SQIVND (reference sequence). This CDR3 has 15 residues. Germline trimming cut 6 bases from V and 4 bases from J; bases unmatched to any gene: 8. The CDR3 loop reads CASSSQDRVNQPQHF. The CDR3 nucleotides are TGTGCCAGTAGCTCTCAGGACAGGGTAAATCAGCCCCAGCATTTT.

This chain links TRBV9 with TRBJ1-2; 9 positions agree with TRBD1. V gave up 3 bases and J gave up 4 bases; unmatched junction bases: 7. The germline V gene has CDR1 SGDLS and CDR2 YYNGEE. CDR3 length: 15 amino acids. The CDR3 protein is CASSAPGQGSYGYTF. The CDR3, as DNA: TGTGCCAGCAGCGCCCCGGGACAGGGAAGCTATGGCTACACCTTC. Drawing the rest from reference TRBV9 and TRBJ1-2, the complete variable domain is DSGVTQTPKHLITATGQRVTLRCSPRSGDLSVYWYQQSLDQGLQFLIQYYNGEERAKGNILERFSAQQFPDLHSELNLSSLELGDSALYFCASSAPGQGSYGYTFGSGTRLTVV.

The V and J genes are TRBV7-2 and TRBJ1-2; D is possibly TRBD1 (6 bases). Germline V CDR1 and CDR2: SGHTA, FQGNSA. V lost 3 bases and J lost 1, with 9 bases in between. The length of the CDR3 is 14 residues. DNA of the CDR3: TGTGCCAGCAGCTTGGGGGCGTATAACTATGGCTACACCTTC. It is translated as CASSLGAYNYGYTF.

This chain uses TRBV19 with TRBJ1-1, with a weak D call TRBD1 (6 bases). V lost 3 bases to trimming and J lost 3 bases, with 14 bases between them. Germline loops: CDR1 LNHDA, CDR2 SQIVND (reference sequence). CDR3 length equals 15 residues. The CDR3 region is CASSMTGRVDTEAFF. Here the CDR3 DNA reads TGTGCCAGTAGTATGACAGGTCGGGTGGACACTGAAGCTTTCTTT.

V gene TRBV4-1 combines with J gene TRBJ2-5; no firm D call. Germline values: CDR1 MGHRA, CDR2 YSYEKL. The length of the CDR3 is 14 residues. The V end was cut by 1 base, the J end by 5 bases, with 11 bases between. The CDR3 nucleotides are TGCGCCAGCAGCCAAGTCCCCCCTCTGGAGACCCAGTACTTC. It specifies CASSQVPPLETQYF.

The genes are TRBV11-2 and TRBJ2-5; no clear D. This CDR3 region has 13 residues. CDR1 and CDR2 (germline): SGHAT, FQNNGV. Trimming left V 1 base short and J 1 base short, with 4 bases between. In nucleotides, the CDR3 is TGTGCCAGCAGCTTAGGCAGCCAAGAGACCCAGTACTTC. Its translation: CASSLGSQETQYF.

The chain has TRBV5-1 and TRBJ2-3; maybe TRBD1 (6 bases). Germline V gene data show CDR1 as SGHRS and CDR2 as YFSETQ. V shed 5 bases and J shed 0 bases, with 19 bases lying between them. This CDR3 region has 17 residues. The CDR3 sequence: CASRLNTQGSSTDTQYF. The CDR3 region has the DNA TGCGCCAGCAGGCTTAATACTCAGGGGTCGAGCACAGATACGCAGTATTTT. Variable domain in full (rest from reference TRBV5-1 and TRBJ2-3): KAGVTQTPRYLIKTRGQQVTLSCSPISGHRSVSWYQQTPGQGLQFLFEYFSETQRNKGNFPGRFSGRQFSNSRSEMNVSTLELGDSALYLCASRLNTQGSSTDTQYFGPGTRLTVL.

In its sample, this clone was seen a few times. This rearrangement joins TRBV18 to TRBJ1-1; 7 nucleotides align to TRBD1. With 5 bases clipped from V and 1 base from J, the junction kept 16 bases outside the gene matches. The CDR3 loop spans 18 amino acids. CDR1 KGHSH and CDR2 LQKENI come from the germline V gene. The CDR3 loop reads CASSNKVTGADPNTEAFF. In DNA, the CDR3 is TGTGCCAGCTCAAATAAAGTAACAGGGGCCGACCCGAACACTGAAGCTTTCTTT.